A selection of T cell receptor beta chains follows, all from one sample in a study of T cells in Graves' hyperthyroidism and ophthalmopathy. One entry per CDR3 protein, called by TCRdb with MiXCR from the multiplex PCR reads. Among 450,000 to 600,000 distinct CDR3 sequences, just under 20% were seen once, and the ten largest hold 47%. The sequenced material came from blood. The source of these receptors is a man aged 35 to 55 with Graves' ophthalmopathy. Each CDR3 is given with its conserved first and last residue. Fields, in order: D gene, V gene, clone size, J gene, CDR3 protein, CDR3 DNA. The D gene is left open where the match is weak. A clone size is listed for some rows: how often the clone was seen (once, few, many), or a class if it is expanded.

>TRBD1|TRBV20-1|many|TRBJ2-7
CSAGTEPYEQYF
TGCAGTGCTGGGACAGAGCCCTACGAGCAGTACTTC
>TRBD1|TRBV9|NA|TRBJ1-6
CASSANPYRGFNSPLHF
TGTGCCAGCAGCGCAAACCCATACAGGGGGTTTAATTCACCCCTCCACTTT
>NA|TRBV20-1|many|TRBJ2-1
CSARRGRDEQFF
TGCAGTGCTAGAAGGGGTAGGGATGAGCAGTTCTTC
>NA|TRBV27|many|TRBJ2-3
CASSLQQVTDTQYF
TGTGCCAGCAGTTTACAGCAGGTCACAGATACGCAGTATTTT
>NA|TRBV6-1|NA|TRBJ1-1
CASSNEVNTEAFF
TGTGCCAGCAGTAATGAGGTGAACACTGAAGCTTTCTTT
>TRBD2|TRBV5-5|many|TRBJ2-5
CASSLVGLGQETQYF
TGTGCCAGCAGCTTGGTGGGACTAGGGCAAGAGACCCAGTACTTC
>TRBD1|TRBV6-1|many|TRBJ2-1
CASSLGQGASRGNEQFF
TGTGCCAGCAGTTTAGGACAGGGGGCGTCTAGGGGCAATGAGCAGTTCTTC
>TRBD1|TRBV7-9|NA|TRBJ2-7
CASSHRDRGYEQYF
TGTGCCAGCAGCCACCGGGACAGGGGCTACGAGCAGTACTTC
>NA|TRBV3-1|many|TRBJ1-2
CASSSLIYGYTF
TGTGCCAGCAGCTCCCTAATCTACGGCTACACCTTC
>TRBD2|TRBV9|few|TRBJ2-1
CASSVLSGRTYNEQFF
TGTGCCAGCAGCGTCCTTAGCGGGAGGACCTACAATGAGCAGTTCTTC
>NA|TRBV6-2/TRBV6-3|many|TRBJ1-5
CASSYGGKGIQPQHF
TGTGCCAGCAGTTACGGGGGAAAGGGTATTCAGCCCCAGCATTTT
>NA|TRBV9|many|TRBJ1-5
CASSSRGGDQPQHF
TGTGCCAGCAGCTCCCGGGGGGGAGATCAGCCCCAGCATTTT
>TRBD2|TRBV7-9|few|TRBJ2-7
CASSSTYSGSKDEQYF
TGTGCCAGCAGCTCCACTTATAGCGGGAGTAAGGACGAGCAGTACTTC
>TRBD2|TRBV9|NA|TRBJ2-1
CASSVGASGSYYEQFF
TGTGCCAGCAGCGTAGGGGCAAGCGGGAGCTATTATGAGCAGTTCTTC
>TRBD1|TRBV30|many|TRBJ2-7
CAWSVLKGQGSEQYF
TGTGCCTGGAGTGTACTGAAGGGACAGGGCTCCGAGCAGTACTTC
>NA|TRBV6-1|NA|TRBJ2-5
CASSQNPGLPQETQYF
TGTGCCAGCAGTCAAAACCCGGGACTCCCACAAGAGACCCAGTACTTC
>TRBD2|TRBV5-4|few|TRBJ2-1
CASSLFAGTSRNEQFF
TGTGCCAGCAGCTTGTTTGCGGGGACTAGTCGAAATGAGCAGTTCTTC
>NA|TRBV2|many|TRBJ2-4
CASSDRGRGYF
TGTGCCAGCAGTGACAGGGGTAGGGGGTACTTC
>NA|TRBV12-3/TRBV12-4|NA|TRBJ2-2
CATDGANTGELFF
TGTGCCACTGACGGGGCTAACACCGGGGAGCTGTTTTTT
>NA|TRBV6-1|few|TRBJ2-4
CASSENRRNIQYF
TGTGCCAGCAGTGAAAATCGCCGGAACATTCAGTACTTC
>NA|TRBV12-3/TRBV12-4|few|TRBJ1-2
CASSLRPSGYTF
TGTGCCAGCAGTTTGCGGCCCTCTGGCTACACCTTC
>NA|TRBV18|few|TRBJ2-7
CASSPSISYEQYF
TGTGCCAGCTCACCGTCAATTTCCTACGAGCAGTACTTC
>TRBD2|TRBV6-1|NA|TRBJ2-1
CASSTGTSGSPSNEQSF
TGTGCCAGCAGTACCGGGACTAGCGGGAGCCCCAGCAATGAGCAGTCCTTC
>NA|TRBV12-3/TRBV12-4|few|TRBJ2-6
CASSLDTGIGRSGANVLTF
TGTGCCAGCAGTTTAGATACAGGGATCGGCAGGTCTGGGGCCAACGTCCTGACTTTC
>TRBD2|TRBV7-2|many|TRBJ2-3
CASSPSVAGDGHTQYF
TGTGCCAGCAGCCCCTCGGTAGCGGGAGACGGACATACGCAGTATTTT
>TRBD1|TRBV5-1|NA|TRBJ2-2
CASSFRDRGAGELFF
TGCGCCAGCAGCTTCCGGGACAGGGGGGCCGGGGAGCTGTTTTTT
>TRBD2|TRBV11-3|many|TRBJ2-1
CASSFVAGGEQFF
TGTGCCAGCAGCTTTGTAGCGGGGGGTGAGCAGTTCTTC
>TRBD1|TRBV5-8|few|TRBJ1-2
CASSYWRDRGRSSHGYTF
TGTGCCAGCAGCTACTGGAGGGACAGGGGGCGCAGCTCCCATGGCTACACCTTC